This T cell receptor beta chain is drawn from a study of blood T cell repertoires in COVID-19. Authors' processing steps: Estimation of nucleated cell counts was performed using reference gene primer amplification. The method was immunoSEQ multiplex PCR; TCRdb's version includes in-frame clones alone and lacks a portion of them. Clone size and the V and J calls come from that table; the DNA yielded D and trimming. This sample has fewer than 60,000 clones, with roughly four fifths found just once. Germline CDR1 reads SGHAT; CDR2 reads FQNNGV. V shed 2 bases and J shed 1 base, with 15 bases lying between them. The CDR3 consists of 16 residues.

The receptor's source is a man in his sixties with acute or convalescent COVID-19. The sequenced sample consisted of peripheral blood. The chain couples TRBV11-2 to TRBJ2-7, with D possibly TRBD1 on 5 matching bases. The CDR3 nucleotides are TGTGCCAGCAGCTTACACTCCAGGGCATCATCCTACGAGCAGTACTTC. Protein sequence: CASSLHSRASSYEQYF. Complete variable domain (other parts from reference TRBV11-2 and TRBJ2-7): EAGVAQSPRYKIIEKRQSVAFWCNPISGHATLYWYQQILGQGPKLLIQFQNNGVVDDSQLPKDRFSAERLKGVDSTLKIQPAKLEDSAVYLCASSLHSRASSYEQYFGPGTRLTVT.